The 9 T cell receptor beta chains below all came from one sample that was sequenced in a study of OX40 agonist ivuxolimab in advanced cancers. Some clones are missing from TCRdb's copy, which holds only in-frame ones; the method was immunoSEQ multiplex PCR. This table holds around 32,000 clones, roughly 87% found once. The material sequenced was CD4+ or CD8+ T cells sorted from blood, taken in a trial of the OX40 agonist ivuxolimab. All receptors come from an adult with an advanced solid tumor such as melanoma, head and neck, liver or kidney cancer.

The chain carries TRBV28 and TRBJ1-1; 7 positions match TRBD1. V gave up 6 bases and J gave up 3 bases; unmatched junction bases: 7. The CDR3 covers 14 residues. CDR1 and CDR2 (germline): MDHEN, SYDVKM. The CDR3 loop reads CASSSRQGDTEAFF. CDR3 nucleotides: TGTGCCAGCAGCTCGCGACAGGGAGACACTGAAGCTTTCTTT.

The chain is built from TRBV28 and TRBJ2-5; 7 bases are a match to TRBD1. CDR1 is MDHEN, CDR2 SYDVKM, per germline. Germline trimming cut 6 bases from V and 9 bases from J; bases unmatched to any gene: 7. The CDR3 spans 12 residues. The CDR3 spells CASSSDRLAQYF. CDR3 nucleotides: TGTGCCAGCAGCTCGGACAGGCTCGCCCAGTACTTC.

The rearrangement links TRBV5-1 to TRBJ1-2; D not certain. The CDR3 totals 13 residues. Trimming removed 0 bases at V and 1 base at J, with 4 bases between. Germline lookup yields CDR1 SGHRS and CDR2 YFSETQ. DNA for the CDR3: TGCGCCAGCAGCTTGGGAATTAACTATGGCTACACCTTC. The encoded protein is CASSLGINYGYTF.

J is TRBJ1-3 and V is TRBV7-9; D may be TRBD1 (6 bases). CDR1 is SEHNR, CDR2 FQNEAQ, per germline (reference sequence). This CDR3 has 17 residues. Trimming took 4 bases from V and 0 from J, leaving 16 bases between them. The CDR3 region is CASSSPAGVYSGNTIYF. CDR3 bases: TGTGCCAGCAGCTCCCCGGCAGGGGTTTACTCTGGAAACACCATATATTTT.

The V gene is TRBV29-1, the J gene TRBJ2-1; 9 nucleotides line up with TRBD2. Germline V gives CDR1 SQVTM, CDR2 ANQGSEA. Trimming at V came to 6 bases and at J to 6 bases, leaving 12 bases not matched to a gene. This CDR3 has 15 amino acids. The CDR3 sequence: CSVAPSGGSTNEQFF. The CDR3 DNA is TGCAGCGTCGCTCCGAGCGGGGGGTCGACCAATGAGCAGTTCTTC.

The chain couples TRBV5-4 to TRBJ2-1; 7 bases are a match to TRBD2. Looked up from germline, CDR1 is SGHNT and CDR2 is YYREEE (reference sequence). The trim removed 1 base at V and 6 bases at J, leaving 4 bases unmatched. CDR3 length: 14 residues. The CDR3 bases are TGTGCCAGCAGCTTGCTGGGGGGGGGCAATGAGCAGTTCTTC. Protein sequence: CASSLLGGGNEQFF.

This clone was seen a handful of times. This chain connects TRBV7-2 to TRBJ2-7; no clear D gene. Germline CDR1 and CDR2: SGHTA and FQGNSA. The CDR3 covers 13 residues. The V end lost 2 bases, the J end lost 0 bases, and 5 bases lay between the germline ends. The CDR3 DNA reads TGTGCCAGCAGCTTAATGGGCTCCTACGAGCAGTACTTC. It translates to CASSLMGSYEQYF.

The table lists this clone with a few counts. V usage is TRBV11-2 and J usage is TRBJ1-6; 7 positions match TRBD1. Per germline, CDR1 SGHAT and CDR2 FQNNGV. The CDR3 spans 12 residues. The CDR3 protein is CVTGEGNSPLHF. The CDR3 coding sequence is TGTGTTACAGGGGAGGGGAATTCACCCCTCCACTTT.

This chain joins TRBV7-8 and TRBJ2-1, with 7 bases identical to TRBD2. Trimming cost V 1 base and J 8 bases; bases outside gene matches: 5. This CDR3 region has 14 residues. Germline CDR1 SGHVS, CDR2 FQNEAQ. The CDR3 nucleotides read TGTGCCAGCAGCTTAGTAGGTCTAGCGGATGAGCAGTTCTTC. It yields the protein CASSLVGLADEQFF.